Each of the 12 T cell receptor beta chains below was sequenced from the same sample in a study of blood T cell repertoires in COVID-19. Sequencing was performed with immunoSEQ multiplex PCR; in TCRdb, only in-frame clones are kept and a portion is missing. Of around 250,000 clones in the sample, approximately 86% were seen once. Sequencing was done on a sample of PBMCs or T cells enriched from blood (not recorded which). The receptors originated from a woman aged 45 to 65 who had recovered from COVID-19.

The chain joins TRBV28 to TRBJ1-4; perhaps TRBD1 as D (6 bases). Germline V lookup: CDR1 MDHEN, CDR2 SYDVKM. The CDR3 sequence is 14 residues long. V gave up 6 bases and J gave up 4 bases, with 12 bases separating them. The CDR3 is CASSPGQYNEKLFF. CDR3 nucleotides: TGTGCCAGCAGCCCCGGACAGTATAATGAAAAACTGTTTTTT. The full variable domain, completed using reference TRBV28 and TRBJ1-4, is DVKVTQSSRYLVKRTGEKVFLECVQDMDHENMFWYRQDPGLGLRLIYFSYDVKMKEKGDIPEGYSVSREKKERFSLILESASTNQTSMYLCASSPGQYNEKLFFGSGTQLSVL.

The chain couples TRBV5-1 to TRBJ2-5; 10 bases map to TRBD2. The V segment lost 4 bases and the J segment 5 bases; nucleotides outside the gene matches: 17. Per the germline V gene, CDR1 is SGHRS and CDR2 is YFSETQ. This CDR3 is 18 amino acids long. CDR3 coding DNA: TGCGCCAGCAGCGGTGGGGGCGGTAACCTAGCGGGAGTGGAGACCCAGTACTTC. It translates to CASSGGGGNLAGVETQYF.

The rearrangement joins TRBV11-3 to TRBJ2-2; weak D call: TRBD2 (5 bases). The CDR3 has 12 amino acids. With 9 bases removed from V and 4 bases from J, the gap between germline ends came to 9 bases. Per the germline V gene, CDR1 is SGHNT and CDR2 is YENEEA. The DNA of the CDR3 is TGTGCCAGTCGTGGGAGCACCGGGGAGCTGTTTTTT. Translation gives CASRGSTGELFF. Filled out from reference TRBV11-3 and TRBJ2-2, the complete variable domain reads EAGVVQSPRYKIIEKKQPVAFWCNPISGHNTLYWYLQNLGQGPELLIRYENEEAVDDSQLPKDRFSAERLKGVDSTLKIQPAELGDSAVYLCASRGSTGELFFGEGSRLTVL.

V gene TRBV28 combines with J gene TRBJ2-4; possibly TRBD2 for D (6 bases). Germline CDR1 reads MDHEN; CDR2 reads SYDVKM. Trimming stripped 6 bases from V and 7 bases from J, with 10 bases between. The CDR3 extends over 12 amino acids. The CDR3 is CASRGGLNIQYF. The CDR3 coding sequence is TGTGCCAGCAGGGGGGGTCTGAACATTCAGTACTTC.

The rearrangement links TRBV5-1 to TRBJ2-1; TRBD2 matches 7 bases. The trim removed 0 bases at V and 6 bases at J, leaving 3 bases unmatched. The CDR3 runs to 14 residues. From germline, CDR1 is SGHRS and CDR2 YFSETQ. The CDR3 spells CASSLGLASNEQFF. The CDR3 nucleotides are TGCGCCAGCAGCTTGGGACTAGCCTCCAATGAGCAGTTCTTC.

V and J are TRBV7-9 and TRBJ1-6, with 12 bases identical to TRBD1. The trim removed 5 bases at V and 10 bases at J, leaving 3 bases unmatched. The CDR3 spans 14 residues. Germline loops: CDR1 SEHNR, CDR2 FQNEAQ (reference sequence). CDR3 in amino acids: CASSQGQGASPLHF. The CDR3 coding sequence is TGTGCCAGCAGCCAGGGACAGGGGGCCTCACCCCTCCACTTT.

The gene calls are TRBV2 and TRBJ1-3; 8 nucleotides match TRBD1. Unmatched junction bases numbered 10, after V lost 5 bases and J lost 4 bases. CDR3 length: 16 residues. The germline gives CDR1 SNHLY, CDR2 FYNNEI. The CDR3 region has the DNA TGTGCCAGCAGTCTAGCCAGGGGGCGCGGAGGAAACACCATATATTTT. Translated, it gives CASSLARGRGGNTIYF.

V and J are TRBV28 and TRBJ1-4, with D possibly being TRBD1 (5 bases). CDR1 is MDHEN, CDR2 SYDVKM, per germline. The CDR3 extends over 15 amino acids. V shed 5 bases and J shed 5 bases, with 15 bases lying between them. The CDR3 nucleotides read TGTGCCAGCAGTACCCCAACAGGACCCAATGAAAAACTGTTTTTT. The encoded protein is CASSTPTGPNEKLFF.

The chain recombines TRBV27 with TRBJ2-7; 10 bases agree with TRBD2. Germline V gene sequence: CDR1 MNHEY, CDR2 SMNVEV (reference sequence). The junction had 3 bases not matched to a gene; V was cut back by 6 bases and J by 1 base. The CDR3 spans 14 residues. CDR3 coding DNA: TGTGCCAGCAGCGTAGCGGGAGGTTCCTACGAGCAGTACTTC. Its translation: CASSVAGGSYEQYF.

This clone appeared a single time. The chain combines TRBV6-5 with TRBJ2-3; D is unresolved. V was cut by 3 bases and J by 0 bases, with 4 bases left in between. CDR3 size: 13 residues. Per the germline V gene, CDR1 is MNHEY and CDR2 is SVGAGI. The CDR3 reads CASSYQSTDTQYF. CDR3 nucleotides: TGTGCCAGCAGTTATCAGAGCACAGATACGCAGTATTTT.

V usage is TRBV15 and J usage is TRBJ2-7, with D possibly matching TRBD2 (6 bases). The CDR3 is 12 amino acids. V was shortened by 8 bases and J by 3 bases, with 11 bases between the two germline ends. Per germline, CDR1 LNHNV and CDR2 YYDKDF (reference sequence). The DNA of the CDR3 is TGTGCCACCCGGCGGGGAGACTACGAGCAGTACTTC. Translating it yields CATRRGDYEQYF.

In the case of this clone: Other nucleotide sequences in the sample specify the same CDR3. The chain is built from TRBV29-1 and TRBJ2-3; 8 bases align to TRBD1. Germline CDR1 SQVTM, CDR2 ANQGSEA. Trimming removed 3 bases from V and 1 base from J; junction bases left unmatched: 0. CDR3 length: 13 amino acids. CDR3 protein: CSVEGQGTDTQYF. In DNA, the CDR3 is TGCAGCGTTGAGGGACAGGGCACAGATACGCAGTATTTT.